This T cell receptor (beta chain) is drawn from a study of blood T cell repertoires in COVID-19. With 4 bases removed from V and 4 bases from J, the gap between germline ends came to 13 bases. CDR1 is SQVTM and CDR2 is ANQGSEA in the germline V gene. This CDR3 is built from 13 residues. Measured with immunoSEQ multiplex PCR; TCRdb has only the in-frame clones, and not every one. The table shows 200,000 to 250,000 clones, with about 86% occurring only once. This sequence joins TRBV29-1 and TRBJ1-1; unclear D gene. The TCR originated in a woman aged 45 to 65 with COVID-19, enrolled during active disease. Sequencing was performed on peripheral blood. The DNA for the CDR3 is TGCAGCGTTGCCTCACGGTCGGGCACTGAAGCTTTCTTT. Its translation: CSVASRSGTEAFF.